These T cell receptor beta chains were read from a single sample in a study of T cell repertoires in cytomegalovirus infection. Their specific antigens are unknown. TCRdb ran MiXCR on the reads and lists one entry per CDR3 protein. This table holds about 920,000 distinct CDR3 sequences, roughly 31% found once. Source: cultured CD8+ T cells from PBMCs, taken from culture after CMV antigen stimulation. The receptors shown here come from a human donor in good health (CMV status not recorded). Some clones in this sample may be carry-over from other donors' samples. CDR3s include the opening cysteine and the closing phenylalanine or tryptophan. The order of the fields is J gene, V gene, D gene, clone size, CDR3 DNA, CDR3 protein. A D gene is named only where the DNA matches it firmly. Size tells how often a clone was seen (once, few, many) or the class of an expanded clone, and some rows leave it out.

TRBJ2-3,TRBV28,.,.,TGTGCCAGCAGTTTGATTAACCCCCTAGGAACAGATACGCAGTATTTT,CASSLINPLGTDTQYF
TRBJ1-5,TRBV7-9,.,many,TGTGCCAGCAGCGGGGGGCCTCCAATGTATAGCAATCAGCCCCAGCATTTT,CASSGGPPMYSNQPQHF
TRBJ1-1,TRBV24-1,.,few,TGTGCCACCCCAATGTTGGAGCTAATAAACACTGAAGCTTTCTTT,CATPMLELINTEAFF
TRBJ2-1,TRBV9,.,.,TGTGCCAGCAGCTCAAACTTCGGGGGGACACCCTACAATGAGCAGTTCTTC,CASSSNFGGTPYNEQFF
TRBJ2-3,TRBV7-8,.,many,TGTGCCAGCAGCTTCGGGGCAGCTAGCACAGATACGCAGTATTTT,CASSFGAASTDTQYF
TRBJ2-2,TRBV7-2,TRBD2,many,TGTGCCAGCGAGGGACTAGCGGGGGGCCAGAGCGGGGAGCTGTTTTTT,CASEGLAGGQSGELFF
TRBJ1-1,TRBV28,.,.,TGTGCCAGCAGTCCACTACAGGGATACACTGAAGCTTTCTTT,CASSPLQGYTEAFF
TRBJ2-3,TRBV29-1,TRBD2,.,TGCAGCGCAGAAGCTCTAGCGGGGGTGGAAGATACGCAGTATTTT,CSAEALAGVEDTQYF
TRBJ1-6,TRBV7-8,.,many,TGTGCCAGCAGCTTAGAAACATGGACGGGGGACTACTATAATTCACCCCTCCACTTT,CASSLETWTGDYYNSPLHF
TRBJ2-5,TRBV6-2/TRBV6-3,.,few,TGTGCCAGCAGCCCTCAACTGTGGGAGACCCAGTACTTC,CASSPQLWETQYF
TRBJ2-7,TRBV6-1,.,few,TGTGCCAGCAAATCCCTGACAGTTCCCTACGAGCAGTACTTC,CASKSLTVPYEQYF
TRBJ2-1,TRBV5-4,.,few,TGTGCCAGCAGCTTGGAGGGGGCGGGGAATGAGCAGTTCTTC,CASSLEGAGNEQFF
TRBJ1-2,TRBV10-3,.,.,TGTGCCATCAGTGAGTCGAGCCTGGACAGAACTAACTATGGCTACACCTTC,CAISESSLDRTNYGYTF
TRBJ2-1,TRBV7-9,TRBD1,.,TGTGCCAGTCAACAGGGGGCGAATGAGCAGTTCTTC,CASQQGANEQFF
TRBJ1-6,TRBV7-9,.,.,TGTGCCAGCAGCTTAGTCGGATGGGACTCCTATAATTCACCCCTCCACTTT,CASSLVGWDSYNSPLHF
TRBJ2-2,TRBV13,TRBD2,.,TGTGCCAGCAGCTCGGGAGGGGTCCGGGAGCTGTTTTTT,CASSSGGVRELFF
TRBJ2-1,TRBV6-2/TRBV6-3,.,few,TGTGCCAGCAGCAGGGGGCTAGCGGTGAACAATGAGCAGTTCTTC,CASSRGLAVNNEQFF
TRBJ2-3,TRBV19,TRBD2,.,TGTGCCAGTAGTAGACTAGCGGAGAAAGATACGCAGTATTTT,CASSRLAEKDTQYF
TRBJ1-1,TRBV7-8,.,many,TGTGCCAGCAGCTCTGTAGGTGGCACTGAAGCTTTCTTT,CASSSVGGTEAFF
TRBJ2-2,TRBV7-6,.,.,TGTGCCAGCAGCTTAGATAACAGCCTGGGAACCGGGGAGCTGTTTTTT,CASSLDNSLGTGELFF
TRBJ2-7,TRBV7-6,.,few,TGTGCCAGCAGCCCTCCTGGGACTGTAGTCCTCGAGCAGTACTTC,CASSPPGTVVLEQYF
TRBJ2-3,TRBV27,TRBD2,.,TGTGCCAGCAGCCATAGCGGGGGGGTCACAGATACGCAGTATTTT,CASSHSGGVTDTQYF
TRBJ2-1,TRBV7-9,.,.,TGTGCCAGCAGCGAACGCCCCACCTACAATGAGCAGTTCTTC,CASSERPTYNEQFF
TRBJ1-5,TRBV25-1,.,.,TGTGCCAGCAGTGACTGGGGATCGACCAATCAGCCCCAGCATTTT,CASSDWGSTNQPQHF
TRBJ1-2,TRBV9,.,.,TGTGCCAGCAGCGTAGGACAGAGCCATGGCTACACCTTC,CASSVGQSHGYTF
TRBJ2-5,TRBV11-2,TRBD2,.,TGTGCCAGCACCCCCAAGGGCCGCGGGGGAGAGACCCAGTACTTC,CASTPKGRGGETQYF
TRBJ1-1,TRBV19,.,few,TGTGCCAGTAAAAGGACCGGTCGAGGGACTGAAGCTTTCTTT,CASKRTGRGTEAFF
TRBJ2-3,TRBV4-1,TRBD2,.,TGCGCCAGCAGCCAAGAGCCGGGAGGGGCGCACACAGATACGCAGTATTTT,CASSQEPGGAHTDTQYF
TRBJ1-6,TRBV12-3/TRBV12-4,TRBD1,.,TGTGCCAGCAGAACGGGGGACAGGGGGAGATCCTATAATTCACCCCTCCACTTT,CASRTGDRGRSYNSPLHF
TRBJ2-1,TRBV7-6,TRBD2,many,TGTGCCAGCAGCCCTAGGTTTGGCGGGAGGTCGACATCCTACAATGAGCAGTTCTTC,CASSPRFGGRSTSYNEQFF
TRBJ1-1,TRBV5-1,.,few,TGCGCCAGCAGCTCGGGACACTCGAACACTGAAGCTTTCTTT,CASSSGHSNTEAFF
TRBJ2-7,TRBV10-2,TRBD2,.,TGCGCCAGCTGCGGGGGTTCTCACGTTGAGCAGTACTTC,CASCGGSHVEQYF
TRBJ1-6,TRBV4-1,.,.,TGCGCCAGCAGCCAAGAATGGGGCGCCGGGAATTCACCCCTCCACTTT,CASSQEWGAGNSPLHF
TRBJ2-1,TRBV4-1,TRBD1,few,TGCGCCAGCAGCCTTCGAGGACAGGCCTCCTACAATGAGCAGTTCTTC,CASSLRGQASYNEQFF
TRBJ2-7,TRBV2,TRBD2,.,TGTGCCAGCAGTATTCCGACTAGCGGGGAATCCTACGAGCAGTACTTC,CASSIPTSGESYEQYF
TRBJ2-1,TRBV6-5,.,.,TGTGCCAGCAGTTACTCTTGGTCCTACAATGAGCAGTTCTTC,CASSYSWSYNEQFF
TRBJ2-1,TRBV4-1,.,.,TGCGCCAGCAGCCCCGCAGGGGCTGACGAGCAGTTCTTC,CASSPAGADEQFF
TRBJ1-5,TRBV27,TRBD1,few,TGTGCCAGCAGGGGGACAGGGGAACGCAATCAGCCCCAGCATTTT,CASRGTGERNQPQHF
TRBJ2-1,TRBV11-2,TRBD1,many,TGTGCCAGCAGCTTAGTGGGACAGGGGGCGTCTTCGGATGAGCAGTTCTTC,CASSLVGQGASSDEQFF
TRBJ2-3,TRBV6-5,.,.,TGTGCCAGCAGTTACTCGATGTCGGGCGGTAGCACAGATACGCAGTATTTT,CASSYSMSGGSTDTQYF
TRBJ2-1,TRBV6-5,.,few,TGTGCCAGCAGTTACTCGAATTTATACAATGAGCAGTTCTTC,CASSYSNLYNEQFF
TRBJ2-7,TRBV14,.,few,TGTGCCAGCAGCCACTGGACGTCGACCTACGAGCAGTACTTC,CASSHWTSTYEQYF
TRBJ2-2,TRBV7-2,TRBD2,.,TGTGCCAGCAGCTCGGGAGCGGGGGGGGAGAACACCGGGGAGCTGTTTTTT,CASSSGAGGENTGELFF